One sample yielded the 18 T cell receptor beta chains listed below, sequenced in a study of cytomegalovirus exposure and HLA in healthy donors. 60 Vbeta and 13 Jbeta primers were used in PCR. The repertoire was sequenced with immunoSEQ multiplex PCR; TCRdb's copy has only in-frame clones and lacks some. The data hold roughly 130,000 clones, with less than 85% observed a single time. Sequenced input: PBMCs. These receptors came from a man aged 40-49 years in good health and CMV-seronegative.

This sequence joins TRBV28 and TRBJ1-4; 8 bases are shared with TRBD1. CDR1 is MDHEN, CDR2 SYDVKM, per germline. CDR3 length: 16 residues. Trimming removed 1 base from V and 8 bases from J; junction bases left unmatched: 9. The CDR3 reads CASSLSHGQGGEKLFF. In nucleotides, the CDR3 is TGTGCCAGCAGTTTATCCCACGGACAGGGCGGAGAAAAACTGTTTTTT.

The J gene is TRBJ2-5, the V gene TRBV4-2; 7 nucleotides align to TRBD1. With V trimmed by 0 bases and J by 3 bases, 4 bases remained unmatched. The CDR3 consists of 15 residues. Germline-derived CDR1 and CDR2 are LGHNA and YNFKEQ. The chain's CDR3 is CASSQEEQGKETQYF. DNA for the CDR3: TGTGCCAGCAGCCAAGAGGAACAGGGGAAAGAGACCCAGTACTTC.

The chain recombines TRBV10-3 with TRBJ1-1; 7 bases line up with TRBD1. The germline CDR1 and CDR2 sequences are ENHRY and SYGVKD. This CDR3 region has 14 residues. The J segment lost 3 bases and the V segment lost 5 bases, leaving 6 bases of the junction unmatched. CDR3 in amino acids: CAISRRDRDTEAFF. DNA of the CDR3: TGTGCCATCAGTAGACGAGACAGGGACACTGAAGCTTTCTTT.

The chain recombines TRBV28 with TRBJ1-1; TRBD1 is a possible D gene (5 bases). CDR3 length equals 14 residues. Germline V CDR1 and CDR2: MDHEN, SYDVKM. V gave up 5 bases and J gave up 2 bases, with 12 bases separating them. CDR3 protein: CASSPVDKNTEAFF. As DNA, the CDR3 is TGTGCCAGCAGTCCGGTGGACAAAAACACTGAAGCTTTCTTT.

The V gene is TRBV7-2, the J gene TRBJ2-1; TRBD1 matches 8 bases. The V gene's germline CDR1 is SGHTA and CDR2 FQGNSA. V shed 1 base, J shed 5 bases, and the junction held 4 bases outside the gene matches. The CDR3 sequence is 15 residues long. CDR3 protein: CASSLGGRGHNEQFF. The CDR3, as DNA: TGTGCCAGCAGCTTAGGCGGCAGGGGGCACAATGAGCAGTTCTTC.

DNA for the CDR3: TGTGCCAGCTCACCCACTTTAGCGGAAGAGACCCAGTACTTC. The encoded protein is CASSPTLAEETQYF. This sequence joins TRBV18 and TRBJ2-5, with D possibly matching TRBD2 (6 bases). Trimming shortened V by 3 bases and J by 3 bases, and 11 bases separated the two germline ends. The CDR3 has 14 amino acids. In germline, CDR1 is KGHSH, CDR2 LQKENI.

The chain has TRBV5-6 and TRBJ1-5; D is undetermined. Germline V lookup: CDR1 SGHDT, CDR2 YYEEEE. Trimming left V 1 base short and J 0 bases short, with 8 bases between. The CDR3 totals 15 residues. CDR3 sequence: CASSLKLYSNQPQHF. The CDR3 DNA sequence: TGTGCCAGCAGCTTGAAGCTCTATAGCAATCAGCCCCAGCATTTT.

The chain employs TRBV27 and TRBJ2-5; TRBD1 matches at 8 bases. Germline V lookup: CDR1 MNHEY, CDR2 SMNVEV (reference sequence). The ends lost 5 bases at V and 2 bases at J; junction bases unmatched: 7. The CDR3 extends over 15 amino acids. CDR3 nucleotides: TGTGCCAGCAGTAACTCCGGGACAGGACAAGAGACCCAGTACTTC. Amino acid sequence: CASSNSGTGQETQYF.

V is TRBV4-2 and J is TRBJ2-3, with 9 bases identical to TRBD2. The J segment lost 3 bases and the V segment lost 0 bases, leaving 1 base of the junction unmatched. Germline CDR1 and CDR2: LGHNA and YNFKEQ. This CDR3 contains 15 residues. The CDR3, as DNA: TGTGCCAGCAGCCAAGACAGCGGGGGGACAGATACGCAGTATTTT. Translation: CASSQDSGGTDTQYF.

There are a few counts of this clone. V and J are TRBV11-3 and TRBJ2-7; TRBD1 might be the D (6 bases). Germline CDR1 SGHNT, CDR2 YENEEA. The CDR3 has 15 amino acids. V lost 0 bases and J lost 2, with 11 bases in between. CDR3 protein: CASSLDSTGTYEQYF. Written as DNA, the CDR3 is TGTGCCAGCAGCTTAGATTCGACAGGAACCTACGAGCAGTACTTC.

The chain couples TRBV29-1 to TRBJ2-1; 9 bases are shared with TRBD1. There are 14 residues in the CDR3. CDR1 and CDR2 from the germline V gene are SQVTM and ANQGSEA. The CDR3 region is CPEGQGLSYNEQFF. The CDR3 DNA is TGCCCGGAAGGACAGGGGCTATCCTACAATGAGCAGTTCTTC.

The chain couples TRBV15 to TRBJ2-7; 7 positions agree with TRBD1. The trim removed 3 bases at V and 1 base at J, leaving 6 bases unmatched. Per the germline V gene, CDR1 is LNHNV and CDR2 is YYDKDF (reference sequence). The CDR3 loop spans 15 amino acids. CDR3 protein: CATSSRQGWSYEQYF. The CDR3 region has the DNA TGTGCCACCAGCAGCCGACAGGGTTGGTCCTACGAGCAGTACTTC. The variable domain in full, with the rest retrieved from reference TRBV15 and TRBJ2-7, is DAMVIQNPRYQVTQFGKPVTLSCSQTLNHNVMYWYQQKSSQAPKLLFHYYDKDFNNEADTPDNFQSRRPNTSFCFLDIRSPGLGDTAMYLCATSSRQGWSYEQYFGPGTRLTVT.

CDR3 region: CAWTRGQATNYGYTF. As DNA, the CDR3 is TGTGCCTGGACCCGAGGACAGGCCACTAACTATGGCTACACCTTC. The chain uses TRBV30 and TRBJ1-2, with 7 bases that match TRBD1. This CDR3 is built from 15 residues. Germline trimming cut 4 bases from V and 0 bases from J; bases unmatched to any gene: 8. The V gene's germline CDR1 is GTSNPN and CDR2 SVGIG (reference sequence).

The rearrangement uses TRBV27 and TRBJ2-3, with D hard to call. The CDR3 contains 14 residues. Trimming shortened V by 6 bases and J by 2 bases, and 12 bases separated the two germline ends. The germline gives CDR1 MNHEY, CDR2 SMNVEV (reference sequence). CDR3 coding DNA: TGTGCCAGCAGGATGGGCCGAACCACAGATACGCAGTATTTT. It encodes CASRMGRTTDTQYF.

Only a few counts were recorded for this clone. The chain has TRBV2 and TRBJ2-3; 8 nucleotides line up with TRBD2. The ends lost 6 bases at V and 0 bases at J; junction bases unmatched: 8. The CDR3 contains 16 residues. Germline assignment: CDR1 SNHLY and CDR2 FYNNEI. This chain's CDR3 is CASREYSGVSTDTQYF. The CDR3 DNA is TGTGCCAGCAGGGAATATAGCGGGGTTAGCACAGATACGCAGTATTTT.

This rearrangement joins TRBV2 to TRBJ1-5, with 8 bases that match TRBD1. The CDR3 runs 15 residues. Looked up from germline, CDR1 is SNHLY and CDR2 is FYNNEI. The V segment lost 6 bases and the J segment 6 bases; nucleotides outside the gene matches: 10. The DNA of the CDR3 is TGTGCCAGCAGAAGTCCGGGACAGGCAAGTCAGCCCCAGCATTTT. Translation: CASRSPGQASQPQHF. The whole variable domain, remainder taken from reference TRBV2 and TRBJ1-5, is EPEVTQTPSHQVTQMGQEVILRCVPISNHLYFYWYRQILGQKVEFLVSFYNNEISEKSEIFDDQFSVERPDGSNFTLKIRSTKLEDSAMYFCASRSPGQASQPQHFGDGTRLSIL.

J is TRBJ2-3 and V is TRBV11-3; TRBD2 aligns across 10 bases. Germline CDR1 reads SGHNT; CDR2 reads YENEEA. The trim removed 4 bases at V and 2 bases at J, leaving 9 bases unmatched. This CDR3 comprises 17 residues. This CDR3 reads CASSSAPGLANTDTQYF. CDR3 coding DNA: TGTGCCAGCAGCTCCGCTCCGGGACTAGCGAACACAGATACGCAGTATTTT.

This rearrangement joins TRBV28 to TRBJ1-4; D gene unclear. The CDR3 is 14 residues long. Trimming shortened V by 5 bases and J by 9 bases, and 16 bases separated the two germline ends. Germline V gives CDR1 MDHEN, CDR2 SYDVKM. The CDR3 region is CASSNRQVLKKLFF. CDR3 sequence (DNA): TGTGCCAGCAGTAACCGACAAGTCTTAAAAAAACTGTTTTTT.